These 9 T cell receptor beta chains share one sample of origin, sequenced in a study of technical replicates of blood from a handful of donors. Sequencing was performed with immunoSEQ multiplex PCR; in TCRdb, only in-frame clones are kept and a portion is missing. This table has tens of thousands of clones, 90% to 95% appearing once. The sample consisted of T cells isolated from PBMCs. These receptors came from a human donor in good health.

This clone was detected a few times. This chain uses TRBV19 with TRBJ1-1; 11 nucleotides match TRBD1. Germline CDR1 reads LNHDA; CDR2 reads SQIVND (reference sequence). Trimming cost V 5 bases and J 6 bases; bases outside gene matches: 5. There are 14 residues in the CDR3. The DNA of the CDR3 is TGTGCCAGTAGTCCGGGACAGGGGGGAGCTGAAGCTTTCTTT. Amino acids: CASSPGQGGAEAFF.

The J gene is TRBJ2-1, the V gene TRBV6-1; 10 nucleotides align to TRBD1. Germline trimming cut 7 bases from V and 6 bases from J; bases unmatched to any gene: 6. Germline V gives CDR1 MNHNS, CDR2 SASEGT. This CDR3 spans 14 amino acids. The CDR3 bases are TGTGCCAGCACAGGGACAGGGGAGTCCAATGAGCAGTTCTTC. This sequence encodes CASTGTGESNEQFF.

The chain joins TRBV10-3 to TRBJ2-2, with D possibly being TRBD1 (6 bases). CDR3 length: 13 amino acids. The germline V gene has CDR1 ENHRY and CDR2 SYGVKD. V gave up 7 bases and J gave up 3 bases, with 9 bases separating them. The CDR3 sequence is CAITRGHTGELFF. The CDR3 DNA reads as TGTGCCATCACCAGGGGTCACACCGGGGAGCTGTTTTTT.

The gene calls are TRBV5-8 and TRBJ1-2, with D uncertain. The germline V and J ends were trimmed by 4 bases and 2 bases, with 21 bases remaining between them. The CDR3 loop spans 17 amino acids. In germline, CDR1 is SGHTS, CDR2 YDEGEE. In nucleotides, the CDR3 is TGTGCCAGCAGCCATTACCCCACCGGGAAACTCAACTATGGCTACACCTTC. Protein product: CASSHYPTGKLNYGYTF. The full variable domain, in which reference TRBV5-8 and TRBJ1-2 provide the parts outside the CDR3, is EAGVTQSPTHLIKTRGQQATLRCSPISGHTSVYWYQQALGLGLQFLLWYDEGEERNRGNFPPRFSGRQFPNYSSELNVNALELEDSALYLCASSHYPTGKLNYGYTFGSGTRLTVV.

The chain has TRBV19 and TRBJ2-7; 9 bases match TRBD1. V was pared by 5 bases and J by 4 bases, with 6 bases of the junction left unmatched. This CDR3 spans 14 amino acids. Germline CDR1 LNHDA, CDR2 SQIVND (reference sequence). CDR3 in amino acids: CASSPSGTGYEQYF. Here the CDR3 DNA reads TGTGCCAGTAGTCCCTCCGGGACAGGGTACGAGCAGTACTTC.

The genes are TRBV12-5 and TRBJ2-1; D unresolved. This CDR3 is 14 amino acids long. Trimming stripped 0 bases from V and 5 bases from J, with 8 bases between. Germline V gene lookup returns CDR1 LGHNT and CDR2 FRNRAP. The CDR3: CASGLVSSNNEQFF. The CDR3 bases are TGTGCTAGTGGTTTGGTATCGTCTAACAATGAGCAGTTCTTC.

The rearrangement links TRBV27 to TRBJ2-5; TRBD1 might be the D (6 bases). Looked up from germline, CDR1 is MNHEY and CDR2 is SMNVEV (reference sequence). V dropped 4 bases and J dropped 4 bases, with 13 bases sitting between them. This CDR3 is built from 14 residues. The CDR3 spells CASSSYRDTETQYF. DNA of the CDR3: TGTGCCAGCAGTTCCTACCGGGACACAGAGACCCAGTACTTC.

The J gene is TRBJ2-7, the V gene TRBV19; 8 bases agree with TRBD2. Germline lookup yields CDR1 LNHDA and CDR2 SQIVND (reference sequence). The V gene end was trimmed by 1 base and the J gene end by 5 bases; junction bases not matched to a gene: 7. CDR3 size: 15 residues. The CDR3 DNA reads as TGTGCCAGTAGTATAGTAAGCGGGAGAAGCCACGAGCAGTACTTC. As protein: CASSIVSGRSHEQYF.

The chain couples TRBV6-6 to TRBJ1-3; TRBD1 aligns across 7 bases. V shed 6 bases, J shed 4 bases, and the junction held 6 bases outside the gene matches. Germline lookup yields CDR1 MNHNY and CDR2 SVGAGI (reference sequence). The CDR3 covers 14 residues. The DNA for the CDR3 is TGTGCCAGCAGACGACAGGGTCGAGGAAACACCATATATTTT. It is translated as CASRRQGRGNTIYF.